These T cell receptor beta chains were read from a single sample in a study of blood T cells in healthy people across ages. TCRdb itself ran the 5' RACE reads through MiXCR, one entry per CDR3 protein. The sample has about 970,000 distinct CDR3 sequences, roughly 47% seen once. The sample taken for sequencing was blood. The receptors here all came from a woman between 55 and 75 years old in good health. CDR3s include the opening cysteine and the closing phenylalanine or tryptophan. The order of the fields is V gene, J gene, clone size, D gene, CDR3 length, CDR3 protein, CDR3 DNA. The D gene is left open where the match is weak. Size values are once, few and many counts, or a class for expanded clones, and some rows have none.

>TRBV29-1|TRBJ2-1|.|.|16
CSVVYSIASSVNEQFF
TGCAGCGTTGTCTATAGTATTGCTAGTTCAGTCAATGAGCAGTTCTTC
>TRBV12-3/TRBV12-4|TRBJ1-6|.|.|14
CASSLDRGGSPLHF
TGTGCCAGCAGTTTAGATAGGGGTGGCTCACCCCTCCACTTT
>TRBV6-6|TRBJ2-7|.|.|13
CASRPNGNYEQYF
TGTGCCAGCCGCCCGAACGGGAACTACGAGCAGTACTTC
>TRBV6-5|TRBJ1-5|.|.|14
CASTGRGDNQPQHF
TGTGCCAGCACAGGCAGGGGCGACAATCAGCCCCAGCATTTT
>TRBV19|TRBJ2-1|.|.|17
CASSISSGLHLYNEQFF
TGTGCCAGTAGTATTTCTTCGGGACTCCATCTCTACAATGAGCAGTTCTTC
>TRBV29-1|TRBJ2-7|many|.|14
CSVEDRDTNYEQYF
TGCAGCGTTGAAGATCGAGACACCAATTACGAGCAGTACTTC
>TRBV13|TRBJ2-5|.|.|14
CASSPPDTSETQYF
TGTGCCAGCAGCCCGCCAGACACTTCTGAGACCCAGTACTTC
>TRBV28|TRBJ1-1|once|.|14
CASSPGAMNTEAFF
TGTGCCAGCAGCCCAGGGGCCATGAACACTGAAGCTTTCTTT
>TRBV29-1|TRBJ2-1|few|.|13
CSVQGTGYNEQFF
TGCAGCGTCCAGGGGACTGGGTACAATGAGCAGTTCTTC
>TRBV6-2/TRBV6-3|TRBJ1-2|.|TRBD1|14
CASSQPGQGFSGTF
TGTGCCAGCAGCCAACCGGGACAGGGGTTTTCGGGCACCTTC
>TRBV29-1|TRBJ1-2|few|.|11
CSAIDLYGYTF
TGCAGCGCCATTGATCTTTATGGCTACACCTTC
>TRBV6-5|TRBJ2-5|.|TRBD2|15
CASTETSGRYNEQYF
TGTGCCAGCACCGAGACTAGCGGGAGGTACAATGAGCAGTACTTC
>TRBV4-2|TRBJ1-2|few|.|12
CASSQDFYGYTF
TGTGCCAGCAGCCAAGACTTCTATGGCTACACCTTC
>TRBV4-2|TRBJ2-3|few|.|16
CASSQEIYYSSDTQYF
TGTGCCAGCAGCCAAGAGATATACTATTCGTCTGATACGCAGTATTTT
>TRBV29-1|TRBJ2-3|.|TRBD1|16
CSVEDHRTGFTDTQYF
TGCAGCGTTGAAGATCATAGGACAGGCTTCACAGATACGCAGTATTTT
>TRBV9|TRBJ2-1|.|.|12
CASSGVVGEQFF
TGTGCCAGCAGCGGAGTAGTAGGAGAGCAGTTCTTC
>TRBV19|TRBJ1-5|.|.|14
CASSIRDNKQPQHF
TGTGCCAGTAGTATAAGGGACAACAAACAGCCCCAGCATTTT
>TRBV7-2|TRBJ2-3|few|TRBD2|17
CASRIRGLAGVLDTQYF
TGTGCCAGCAGGATTAGGGGACTAGCGGGAGTCCTAGATACGCAGTATTTT
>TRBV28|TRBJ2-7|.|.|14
CASTPDGVTYEQYF
TGTGCCAGCACCCCGGATGGGGTCACCTACGAGCAGTACTTC
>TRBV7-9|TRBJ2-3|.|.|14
CASVSPSGTDTQYF
TGTGCCAGCGTCTCCCCTAGCGGCACAGATACGCAGTATTTT
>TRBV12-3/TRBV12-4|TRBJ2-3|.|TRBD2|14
CASTSSGATDTQYF
TGTGCCAGCACCTCTAGCGGGGCCACAGATACGCAGTATTTT
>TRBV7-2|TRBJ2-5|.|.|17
CASSSEEQTYFQETQYF
TGTGCCAGCAGCTCAGAGGAGCAGACATATTTCCAAGAGACCCAGTACTTC
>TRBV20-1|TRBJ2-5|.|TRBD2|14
CSAYSGTSEETQYF
TGCAGTGCCTATAGCGGGACTAGCGAAGAGACCCAGTACTTC
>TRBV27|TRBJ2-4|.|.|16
CASSLRGALAKNIQYF
TGTGCCAGCAGTTTACGCGGGGCCCTAGCCAAAAACATTCAGTACTTC
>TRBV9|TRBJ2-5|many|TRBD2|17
CASSGDPRLAGVETQYF
TGTGCCAGCAGCGGAGATCCCCGACTAGCGGGAGTGGAGACCCAGTACTTC
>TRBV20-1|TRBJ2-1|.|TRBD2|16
CSARLAAIFSYNEQFF
TGCAGTGCCAGACTAGCGGCAATATTCTCCTACAATGAGCAGTTCTTC
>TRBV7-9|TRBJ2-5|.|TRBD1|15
CASSFGTGVYDEQYF
TGTGCCAGCAGCTTCGGGACAGGGGTCTACGATGAGCAGTACTTC
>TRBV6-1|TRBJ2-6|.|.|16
CASSRKKVTGANVLTF
TGTGCCAGCAGTCGAAAGAAAGTCACCGGGGCCAACGTCCTGACTTTC
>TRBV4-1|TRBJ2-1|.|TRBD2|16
CASSQDRAGGSVEQFF
TGCGCCAGCAGCCAAGATAGGGCGGGAGGGTCAGTTGAGCAGTTCTTC
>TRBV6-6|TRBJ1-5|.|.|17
CASSRPGADGYNQPQHF
TGTGCCAGCAGCCGCCCCGGGGCAGATGGGTACAATCAGCCCCAGCATTTT
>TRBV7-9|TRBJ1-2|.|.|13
CASSVEINYGYTF
TGTGCCAGCAGCGTTGAGATTAACTATGGCTACACCTTC
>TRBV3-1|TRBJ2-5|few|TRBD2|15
CASSQDPSGQETQYF
TGTGCCAGCAGCCAAGACCCTAGCGGTCAAGAGACCCAGTACTTC
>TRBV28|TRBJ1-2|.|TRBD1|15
CASRRWTGGLRGYTF
TGTGCCAGCAGGAGGTGGACAGGGGGTTTGCGGGGCTACACCTTC
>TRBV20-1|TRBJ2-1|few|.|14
CSARTRRTYNEQFF
TGCAGTGCTAGAACTAGGCGAACCTACAATGAGCAGTTCTTC
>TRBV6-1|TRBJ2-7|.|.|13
CATQDTSPYEQYF
TGTGCCACCCAGGACACGTCTCCCTACGAGCAGTACTTC
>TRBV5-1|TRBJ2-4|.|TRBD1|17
CASSRDRGQLAKNIQYF
TGCGCCAGCAGCCGGGACAGGGGGCAGTTGGCCAAAAACATTCAGTACTTC
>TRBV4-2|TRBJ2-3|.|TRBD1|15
CASSKGQGGSDTQYF
TGTGCCAGCAGCAAAGGACAGGGGGGGTCAGATACGCAGTATTTT
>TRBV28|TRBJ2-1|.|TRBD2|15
CASSLSGIGDNEQFF
TGTGCCAGCAGTTTAAGCGGGATCGGCGACAATGAGCAGTTCTTC
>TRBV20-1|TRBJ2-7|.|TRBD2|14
CSASVAGGSYEQYF
TGCAGTGCATCTGTAGCGGGAGGTTCCTACGAGCAGTACTTC
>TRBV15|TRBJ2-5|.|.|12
CATSRPDNEQYF
TGTGCCACCAGTAGACCAGACAATGAGCAGTACTTC
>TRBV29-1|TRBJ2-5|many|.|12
CSVVGSQETQYF
TGCAGCGTTGTAGGGTCCCAAGAGACCCAGTACTTC
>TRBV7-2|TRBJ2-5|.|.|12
CASSSLLGTQYF
TGTGCCAGCAGCTCCCTCCTTGGGACCCAGTACTTC